These 27 T cell receptor beta chains share one sample of origin, sequenced in a study of blood T cell repertoires in COVID-19. Assay: immunoSEQ multiplex PCR; the TCRdb copy retains only in-frame clones and omits some. The top ten hold 3% to 3.5% of the sample, which has fewer than 300,000 clones, 70% to 75% seen once. The material sequenced was peripheral blood. These receptor sequences come from an elderly woman with acute or convalescent COVID-19.

This clone was observed a single time. The chain uses TRBV18 and TRBJ1-6, with 9 bases lining up with TRBD1. CDR3 length: 15 residues. J was trimmed by 6 bases and V by 3 bases; bases with no gene match: 3. In germline, CDR1 is KGHSH, CDR2 LQKENI. CDR3: CASSPQGQGNSPLHF. CDR3 bases: TGTGCCAGCTCACCGCAGGGACAGGGTAATTCACCCCTCCACTTT.

This chain's CDR3 is CASSPGGNANEKLFF. The CDR3 region has the DNA TGTGCCAGCTCTCCCGGAGGGAACGCTAATGAAAAACTGTTTTTT. The chain is built from TRBV18 and TRBJ1-4; unclear D gene. This CDR3 has 15 residues. Germline CDR1 KGHSH, CDR2 LQKENI. Trimming stripped 6 bases from V and 3 bases from J, with 14 bases between.

The J gene is TRBJ2-6, the V gene TRBV19; D is possibly TRBD2 (5 bases). Deletions cut 5 bases from V and 1 base from J, with 9 bases between. Germline-derived CDR1 and CDR2 are LNHDA and SQIVND (reference sequence). This CDR3 region has 15 residues. The CDR3 loop is CASSGGSSGANVLTF. The CDR3 DNA sequence: TGTGCCAGTAGTGGAGGAAGTTCTGGGGCCAACGTCCTGACTTTC.

This clone was picked up a small number of times. The chain uses TRBV3-1 (or the pseudogene TRBV3-2) and TRBJ2-1; D might be TRBD2 (5 bases). CDR1 is LGHDT and CDR2 is YNNKEL in the germline V gene (reference sequence). CDR3 length equals 14 residues. The ends were cut back, 4 bases at V and 12 bases at J, with 19 bases in the middle. CDR3 protein: CASSLRGQVGGQFF. The CDR3 coding sequence is TGTGCCAGCAGCCTCAGAGGGCAGGTGGGCGGGCAGTTCTTC.

The chain recombines TRBV5-1 with TRBJ1-1; the match to TRBD1 covers 8 bases. This CDR3 is built from 16 residues. After removal of 0 bases from V and 3 bases from J, the junction contained 7 bases not matched to a gene. Germline V CDR1 and CDR2: SGHRS, YFSETQ. DNA for the CDR3: TGCGCCAGCAGCTTGGGAGACAGGGGCGTTTACACTGAAGCTTTCTTT. Its translation is CASSLGDRGVYTEAFF. Filled out from reference TRBV5-1 and TRBJ1-1, the complete variable domain reads KAGVTQTPRYLIKTRGQQVTLSCSPISGHRSVSWYQQTPGQGLQFLFEYFSETQRNKGNFPGRFSGRQFSNSRSEMNVSTLELGDSALYLCASSLGDRGVYTEAFFGQGTRLTVV.

In DNA form, the CDR3 reads TGTGCCAGCAGCCCATTAGGACTAGCGGGAGGAGAGACCCAGTACTTC. This codes for CASSPLGLAGGETQYF. V usage is TRBV3-1 (or the pseudogene TRBV3-2) and J usage is TRBJ2-5; 14 bases align to TRBD2. Germline CDR1 and CDR2: LGHDT and YNNKEL (reference sequence). The CDR3 runs 16 residues. V lost 4 bases and J lost 4; bases outside the gene matches: 5.

The chain combines TRBV7-7 with TRBJ2-1; 11 bases are shared with TRBD2. Germline assignment: CDR1 SSHAT and CDR2 FNYEAQ (reference sequence). The CDR3 runs to 15 residues. Trimming cost V 5 bases and J 6 bases; bases outside gene matches: 6. The CDR3 sequence is CASSISGGGTNEQFF. CDR3 in DNA: TGTGCCAGCAGCATTAGCGGGGGGGGCACCAATGAGCAGTTCTTC. Complete variable domain (other parts from reference TRBV7-7 and TRBJ2-1): GAGVSQSPRYKVTKRGQDVTLRCDPISSHATLYWYQQALGQGPEFLTYFNYEAQPDKSGLPSDRFSAERPEGSISTLTIQRTEQRDSAMYRCASSISGGGTNEQFFGPGTRLTVL.

V is TRBV6-1 and J is TRBJ1-5; D not resolved. CDR1 and CDR2 (germline): MNHNS, SASEGT. V was clipped by 2 bases and J by 6 bases, with 11 bases between them. The CDR3 has 14 amino acids. This CDR3 is CASSETIRGQPQHF. The CDR3 DNA follows: TGTGCCAGCAGTGAAACCATACGAGGTCAGCCCCAGCATTTT.

The rearrangement uses TRBV5-6 and TRBJ2-3, with 8 positions matching TRBD1. Germline assignment: CDR1 SGHDT and CDR2 YYEEEE. The CDR3 length is 16 residues. J was trimmed by 2 bases and V by 4 bases; bases with no gene match: 9. CDR3 coding DNA: TGTGCCAGCAGCCTGACAGGGGCCACTTCCACAGATACGCAGTATTTT. Protein product: CASSLTGATSTDTQYF.

V and J are TRBV5-5 and TRBJ1-1; maybe TRBD1 (6 bases). The V gene's germline CDR1 is SGHKS and CDR2 YYEKEE (reference sequence). The CDR3 has 13 amino acids. Deletions cut 3 bases from V and 1 base from J, with 7 bases between. The DNA for the CDR3 is TGTGCCAGCAGCTGGGGACAGAACACTGAAGCTTTCTTT. Its translation: CASSWGQNTEAFF.

For this clone: A junction boundary mismatches the germline segment, possibly from a read error. V gene TRBV7-2 combines with J gene TRBJ1-4; D is perhaps TRBD1 (5 bases). The length of the CDR3 is 14 residues. CDR1 is SGHTA and CDR2 is FQGNSA in the germline V gene. The CDR3 DNA is TGTGCCAGCCGGCAGGGTGTGTCCAATGGAAAACTGTTTTTT. It specifies CASRQGVSNGKLFF.

This clone was recorded only once. The genes are TRBV6-5 and TRBJ2-7, with TRBD1 matching 9 bases. V lost 2 bases, J lost 6 bases, and 11 bases stayed unmatched. This CDR3 is 16 amino acids long. Germline V CDR1 and CDR2: MNHEY, SVGAGI. The CDR3 loop is CASSYLKSGQGGEQYF. In nucleotides, the CDR3 is TGTGCCAGCAGTTACCTAAAATCGGGACAGGGTGGCGAGCAGTACTTC.

This chain uses TRBV19 with TRBJ1-2; tentative D call: TRBD1 (6 bases). V lost 5 bases and J 4 bases, leaving 14 bases between the germline ends. Germline V CDR1 and CDR2: LNHDA, SQIVND (reference sequence). The CDR3 is made up of 14 amino acids. This CDR3 is CASSLRGQGYGYTF. The CDR3 bases are TGTGCCAGTAGTTTGCGGGGGCAAGGCTATGGCTACACCTTC.

V gene TRBV24-1 combines with J gene TRBJ2-1; 7 nucleotides align to TRBD1. This CDR3 has 16 amino acids. V lost 1 base to trimming and J lost 9 bases; unmatched junction nucleotides: 11. Germline CDR1 KGHDR, CDR2 SFDVKD. The CDR3 DNA sequence: TGTGCCACCAGTGATTTCGGAGACAGGGTTTGCTTTGAGCAGTTCTTC. Protein sequence: CATSDFGDRVCFEQFF.

This clone was seen a single time. V usage is TRBV19 and J usage is TRBJ1-2, with 9 bases fitting TRBD1. V lost 4 bases and J lost 12; bases outside the gene matches: 9. This CDR3 has 13 amino acids. The germline CDR1 and CDR2 sequences are LNHDA and SQIVND (reference sequence). CDR3 DNA: TGTGCCAGTAGTACCCCACAGGGGGCAGCCCACACCTTC. The encoded protein is CASSTPQGAAHTF.

This chain joins TRBV18 and TRBJ1-6; no reliable D call. V shed 4 bases and J shed 10 bases, with 11 bases lying between them. Germline V gene lookup returns CDR1 KGHSH and CDR2 LQKENI. This CDR3 has 13 residues. The CDR3 nucleotides read TGTGCCAGCTCACAATCGAGGGAGTCACCCCTCCACTTT. Translation: CASSQSRESPLHF.

This chain links TRBV2 with TRBJ1-1; D is possibly TRBD1 (6 bases). The CDR3 covers 12 residues. V was trimmed by 6 bases and J by 8 bases, leaving 13 bases between them. Germline V CDR1 and CDR2: SNHLY, FYNNEI. The CDR3 loop is CASRAYRDEAFF. DNA for the CDR3: TGTGCCAGCAGGGCCTACAGGGACGAAGCTTTCTTT.

Points on this clone: The junction departs from germline at one end; a sequencing error may be responsible. J is TRBJ2-7 and V is TRBV5-6; D not certain. The CDR3 is 14 amino acids. Germline loops: CDR1 SGHDT, CDR2 YYEEEE. The CDR3 nucleotides read TGTGCCAGCAGCCATCAGTCGACACCGTACGGGCAGTACTTC. It yields the protein CASSHQSTPYGQYF.

This clone was recorded a few times. The chain is built from TRBV7-9 and TRBJ1-1, with D perhaps matching TRBD1 (6 bases). The V end lost 5 bases, the J end lost 4 bases, and 11 bases lay between the germline ends. The CDR3 is 13 amino acids. Looked up from germline, CDR1 is SEHNR and CDR2 is FQNEAQ (reference sequence). The CDR3 here is CASSVEGGTEAFF. The CDR3 coding sequence is TGTGCCAGCAGCGTCGAAGGGGGCACTGAAGCTTTCTTT.

The genes are TRBV10-1 and TRBJ1-5; 9 nucleotides align to TRBD1. CDR1 is WNHNN and CDR2 is SYGVQD in the germline V gene (reference sequence). This CDR3 spans 18 amino acids. V lost 10 bases to trimming and J lost 3 bases; unmatched junction nucleotides: 19. The CDR3 region is CATPPWWDRDSPNQPQHF. The DNA of the CDR3 is TGCGCCACCCCCCCGTGGTGGGACAGGGATTCACCCAATCAGCCCCAGCATTTT.

This chain joins TRBV5-1 and TRBJ2-2; 7 bases map to TRBD1. The CDR3 extends over 17 amino acids. V trimming: 2 bases; J trimming: 1 base; junction bases outside the gene matches: 8. The germline V gene encodes CDR1 SGHRS and CDR2 YFSETQ. CDR3 in DNA: TGCGCCAGCAGCTTATCTCCGGGACAGAAGAACACCGGGGAGCTGTTTTTT. It codes for CASSLSPGQKNTGELFF.

The chain has TRBV27 and TRBJ1-6; TRBD1 agrees at 8 bases. The CDR3 is 15 residues long. V lost 6 bases and J lost 7; bases outside the gene matches: 8. From germline, CDR1 is MNHEY and CDR2 SMNVEV (reference sequence). CDR3 amino acids: CASRPDRAGNSPLHF. CDR3 nucleotide sequence: TGTGCCAGCAGACCGGACAGGGCGGGCAATTCACCCCTCCACTTT.

The V and J genes are TRBV3-1 (or the pseudogene TRBV3-2) and TRBJ2-1; 8 bases agree with TRBD2. Germline-derived CDR1 and CDR2 are LGHDT and YNNKEL (reference sequence). Germline trimming cut 1 base from V and 3 bases from J; bases unmatched to any gene: 8. CDR3 length: 17 amino acids. The CDR3 spells CASSQGVAGRLYNEQFF. The CDR3 nucleotides are TGTGCCAGCAGCCAAGGGGTAGCGGGAAGGCTCTACAATGAGCAGTTCTTC.

This chain joins TRBV11-2 and TRBJ1-5, with D maybe TRBD1 (5 bases). The ends were cut back, 0 bases at V and 6 bases at J, with 9 bases in the middle. Germline CDR1 SGHAT, CDR2 FQNNGV. The CDR3 consists of 14 residues. The CDR3 is CASSLDRRGQPQHF. Written as DNA, the CDR3 is TGTGCCAGCAGCTTAGATAGGAGGGGTCAGCCCCAGCATTTT. Variable domain in full (rest from reference TRBV11-2 and TRBJ1-5): EAGVAQSPRYKIIEKRQSVAFWCNPISGHATLYWYQQILGQGPKLLIQFQNNGVVDDSQLPKDRFSAERLKGVDSTLKIQPAKLEDSAVYLCASSLDRRGQPQHFGDGTRLSIL.

The chain recombines TRBV15 with TRBJ1-5; D unresolved. In germline, CDR1 is LNHNV, CDR2 YYDKDF (reference sequence). The CDR3 runs 17 residues. V was pared by 0 bases and J by 1 base, with 13 bases between. The CDR3 reads CATSRDKGGLSNQPQHF. CDR3 DNA: TGTGCCACCAGCAGAGATAAGGGAGGGTTGAGCAATCAGCCCCAGCATTTT.

Only one count was recorded for this clone. The CDR3 loop is CASSLQGTGNTIYF. The CDR3 DNA reads as TGTGCCAGCAGCTTACAGGGTACTGGAAACACCATATATTTT. This chain joins TRBV9 and TRBJ1-3; the D gene is possibly TRBD1 (6 bases). The CDR3 is 14 residues long. The germline gives CDR1 SGDLS, CDR2 YYNGEE. V lost 4 bases and J 2 bases, leaving 10 bases between the germline ends.

The J gene is TRBJ1-6, the V gene TRBV18; 11 nucleotides agree with TRBD1. This CDR3 is built from 15 residues. The junction had 5 bases not matched to a gene; V was cut back by 4 bases and J by 9 bases. Germline lookup yields CDR1 KGHSH and CDR2 LQKENI. The CDR3 sequence: CASSLDRGPVSPLHF. The CDR3 DNA reads as TGTGCCAGCTCACTGGACAGGGGGCCCGTTTCACCCCTCCACTTT.